This TCR beta chain stems from a study of T cell changes during pregnancy in multiple sclerosis. Sequencing used immunoSEQ multiplex PCR; TCRdb keeps in-frame clones, though not all of them. The data contain approximately 110,000 clones, approximately 90% of them singletons. Sequenced material: peripheral blood, taken after pregnancy. The receptor's source is a female donor with multiple sclerosis, enrolled in a pregnancy study.

This CDR3 reads CASSAGTGREKLFF. In nucleotides, the CDR3 is TGCGCCAGCAGCGCCGGGACAGGGCGAGAAAAACTGTTTTTT. The chain has TRBV5-1 and TRBJ1-4; 9 nucleotides line up with TRBD1. The CDR3 runs to 14 residues. The V and J ends lost 4 bases and 8 bases, in that order; junction bases with no gene match: 6. Germline CDR1 is SGHRS and CDR2 is YFSETQ.